The T cell receptor beta chain described here comes from a study of persistence of HIV-infected CD4 T cells. General observations from the study: Antigen-responding cells were enriched for degenerate expanded CDR3beta sequences.

This was the immunoSEQ version 4 assay in survey mode. TCRdb's copy holds only in-frame clones and misses some; the assay was immunoSEQ multiplex PCR. Of tens of thousands of clones listed, around 72% were seen once; the top ten hold over 1.5%. Cells were stimulated with overlapping HIV-1 Gag 15-mer peptides. Sorting selected CD4+ T cells upregulating both CD40 ligand and CD69. The V end was cut by 0 bases, the J end by 5 bases, with 13 bases between. The germline V gene encodes CDR1 LGHNA and CDR2 YNFKEQ. The CDR3 runs to 15 residues. In the case of this clone: Its antigen remains unidentified.

The sequencing here drew on CD4+ T cells sorted from PBMCs after approximately 20-hour stimulation, taken from a patient who received antiretroviral therapy. The sequence was collected from an adult man with HIV who was CMV-seropositive. The V and J genes are TRBV4-2 and TRBJ1-1; D not resolved. The DNA for the CDR3 is TGTGCCAGCAGCCAAGATTTTGTGGTCAGGACTGAAGCTTTCTTT. This encodes CASSQDFVVRTEAFF.